The entry below describes one T cell receptor (beta chain). The data were obtained in a study of technical replicates of blood from a handful of donors. Data came from immunoSEQ multiplex PCR; TCRdb stores just in-frame clones and leaves some out. Of more than 65,000 clones listed, more than 80% are singletons. Sequenced material: PBMCs. The clonotype originates from a human donor in good health. Some clones in this sample may be carry-over from other donors' samples.

CDR3 loop: CASRDFGGTEAFF. CDR3 DNA sequence: TGTGCCAGCAGAGATTTCGGGGGCACTGAAGCTTTCTTT. This rearrangement joins TRBV6-5 to TRBJ1-1; D perhaps matches TRBD1 (5 bases). This CDR3 spans 13 amino acids. Germline V CDR1 and CDR2: MNHEY, SVGAGI. Trimming pared 6 bases from V and 4 bases from J, leaving 12 bases between.